A selection of T cell receptor beta chains follows, all from one sample in a study of T cell changes during pregnancy in multiple sclerosis. This table comes from immunoSEQ multiplex PCR, and its TCRdb copy is limited to in-frame clones, with some not included. The table lists 55,000 to 75,000 clones, under 95% of them singletons, with more than 1.1% in the top ten. The sample here was peripheral blood, taken after pregnancy. These TCRs come from a female donor with multiple sclerosis, enrolled in a pregnancy study. The CDR3 runs from the conserved cysteine through the conserved F or W. A D gene is named only where the DNA matches it firmly. Clone size is not always given. Where it is, it says once, few, many or a class for expanded clones.

- | TRBD1 | TRBJ2-7 | TRBV6-5 | CASSYSTGGSYEQYF | TGTGCCAGCAGTTACTCGACAGGGGGCTCCTACGAGCAGTACTTC
- | - | TRBJ1-1 | TRBV7-6 | CASSFNIGERNTEAFF | TGTGCCAGCAGCTTTAATATCGGGGAAAGGAACACTGAAGCTTTCTTT
- | TRBD1 | TRBJ2-7 | TRBV18 | CASSGGTGTYEQYF | TGTGCCAGCTCGGGTGGGACAGGGACCTACGAGCAGTACTTC
- | TRBD2 | TRBJ2-1 | TRBV5-6 | CASSLRWIAGGAEQFF | TGTGCCAGCAGCTTAAGGTGGATAGCGGGAGGGGCTGAGCAGTTCTTC
- | - | TRBJ2-3 | TRBV9 | CASSRRRDSRSTDTQYF | TGTGCCAGCAGCCGTAGACGGGACTCCCGATCGACAGATACGCAGTATTTT
- | - | TRBJ2-6 | TRBV6-5 | CASRASFGANVLTF | TGTGCCAGCAGGGCCTCTTTTGGGGCCAACGTCCTGACTTTC
- | TRBD2 | TRBJ2-3 | TRBV6-5 | CASSYGREMADTQYF | TGTGCCAGCAGTTACGGGCGGGAGATGGCAGATACGCAGTATTTT
- | TRBD1 | TRBJ1-3 | TRBV5-1 | CASSAGQGNTIYF | TGCGCCAGCAGCGCCGGACAGGGGAACACCATATATTTT
- | TRBD2 | TRBJ2-2 | TRBV7-2 | CASSPPSGGAGELFF | TGTGCCAGCAGCCCCCCGTCGGGAGGAGCCGGGGAGCTGTTTTTT
- | TRBD1 | TRBJ1-1 | TRBV6-5 | CASSPGTVRTEAFF | TGTGCCAGCAGTCCAGGGACAGTTAGGACTGAAGCTTTCTTT
- | TRBD2 | TRBJ2-7 | TRBV5-5 | CASSLDRRLAGFYEQYF | TGTGCCAGCAGCTTGGATCGGCGACTAGCGGGCTTCTACGAGCAGTACTTC
- | TRBD1 | TRBJ1-1 | TRBV27 | CASSHRQGGTTEAFF | TGTGCCAGCAGTCATCGACAGGGAGGTACCACTGAAGCTTTCTTT
few | - | TRBJ1-1 | TRBV10-2 | CASSAQSNTEAFF | TGCGCCAGCAGTGCCCAGTCCAACACTGAAGCTTTCTTT
- | TRBD1 | TRBJ1-4 | TRBV27 | CASRRKTGGAYSNEKLFF | TGTGCCAGCAGACGAAAGACAGGGGGCGCTTATTCTAATGAAAAACTGTTTTTT
- | - | TRBJ1-1 | TRBV7-3 | CASSPSDGNTEAFF | TGTGCCAGCAGCCCCAGCGACGGTAACACTGAAGCTTTCTTT
- | TRBD2 | TRBJ2-7 | TRBV5-4 | CASSLASGTREQYF | TGTGCCAGCAGCTTGGCTAGCGGGACGAGGGAGCAGTACTTC
few | - | TRBJ2-7 | TRBV18 | CASSPPPGYEQYF | TGTGCCAGCTCACCACCCCCCGGGTACGAGCAGTACTTC
- | TRBD2 | TRBJ2-1 | TRBV30 | CAWSTSIVAGVPNEQFF | TGTGCCTGGAGTACCAGCATAGTAGCGGGAGTTCCCAATGAGCAGTTCTTC
- | TRBD2 | TRBJ2-7 | TRBV7-9 | CASSPPGTIDEQYF | TGTGCCAGCAGCCCCCCCGGGACTATCGATGAGCAGTACTTC
once | TRBD2 | TRBJ2-1 | TRBV5-1 | CASSLIAGDSNEQFF | TGCGCCAGCAGCTTAATAGCGGGAGATTCCAATGAGCAGTTCTTC
- | TRBD2 | TRBJ2-5 | TRBV6-1 | CASSGTATSGKETQYF | TGTGCCAGCAGTGGCACCGCGACTAGCGGGAAAGAGACCCAGTACTTC
few | - | TRBJ2-7 | TRBV4-3 | CASSQRVQGNDEQYF | TGCGCCAGCAGCCAACGAGTACAGGGTAACGACGAGCAGTACTTC
once | TRBD1 | TRBJ2-1 | TRBV29-1 | CSVGDSANEQFF | TGCAGCGTTGGGGACAGCGCCAATGAGCAGTTCTTC
- | TRBD1 | TRBJ1-3 | TRBV5-1 | CASSLGQGQFGNTIYF | TGCGCCAGCAGCCTGGGACAGGGTCAATTTGGAAACACCATATATTTT
once | - | TRBJ1-4 | TRBV28 | CASRSAKGKLFF | TGTGCCAGCAGGAGCGCGAAAGGAAAACTGTTTTTT
- | TRBD1 | TRBJ1-5 | TRBV30 | CAWRGTGGNQPQHF | TGTGCCTGGAGGGGGACAGGGGGCAATCAGCCCCAGCATTTT
- | TRBD2 | TRBJ2-1 | TRBV5-4 | CASSLRTSGRGDEQFF | TGTGCCAGCAGCTTGCGGACTAGCGGGAGAGGTGATGAGCAGTTCTTC
- | - | TRBJ2-5 | TRBV10-2 | CASGNPGTQETQYF | TGCGCCAGCGGAAATCCAGGTACTCAAGAGACCCAGTACTTC
- | - | TRBJ1-2 | TRBV7-2 | CASSTEAGPSSGGYTF | TGTGCCAGCAGCACCGAGGCCGGGCCCTCGTCGGGAGGCTACACCTTC
few | TRBD2 | TRBJ2-1 | TRBV19 | CASSRRISGSANNEQFF | TGTGCCAGTAGTCGGCGAATCAGCGGGAGTGCTAACAATGAGCAGTTCTTC
- | TRBD1 | TRBJ2-1 | TRBV27 | CASSLSAGGTQYNEQFF | TGTGCCAGCAGTTTATCGGCAGGGGGCACCCAATACAATGAGCAGTTCTTC
- | TRBD2 | TRBJ2-1 | TRBV12-5 | CASGFVAGGYGANEQFF | TGTGCTAGTGGTTTCGTAGCGGGAGGGTACGGAGCCAATGAGCAGTTCTTC
once | TRBD2 | TRBJ2-7 | TRBV6-1 | CASSEFGGGVYEQYF | TGTGCCAGCAGTGAATTTGGCGGGGGAGTCTACGAGCAGTACTTC
- | - | TRBJ2-3 | TRBV20-1 | CSGRDTDTQYF | TGCAGTGGCAGGGACACAGATACGCAGTATTTT
- | TRBD2 | TRBJ2-7 | TRBV2 | CASRILAGPYEQYF | TGTGCCAGCAGAATACTAGCGGGACCCTACGAGCAGTACTTC
- | - | TRBJ2-3 | TRBV30 | CAWSRGQFTLSTDTQYF | TGTGCCTGGAGTCGCGGGCAGTTCACGCTCAGCACAGATACGCAGTATTTT
- | - | TRBJ1-1 | TRBV28 | CASSRGRAFF | TGTGCCAGCAGTCGTGGGAGAGCTTTCTTT
once | TRBD1 | TRBJ1-5 | TRBV28 | CASSPNYRGFNSNQPQHF | TGTGCCAGCAGTCCAAATTACAGGGGGTTCAATAGCAATCAGCCCCAGCATTTT
once | TRBD1 | TRBJ1-1 | TRBV5-1 | CASSLDRGNTEAFF | TGCGCCAGCAGCTTAGACAGGGGGAACACTGAAGCTTTCTTT
- | TRBD1 | TRBJ1-2 | TRBV28 | CASSLQGGGYTF | TGTGCCAGCAGTTTGCAGGGGGGAGGCTACACCTTC